This TCR beta chain derives from a study of blood T cells in healthy people across ages. There are 14 residues in the CDR3. Germline V CDR1 and CDR2: DFQATT, SNEGSKA (reference sequence). Trimming took off 1 base at V and 2 bases at J, with 10 bases between the two ends. Through a sample-barcoded 5' primer and a J-beta primer mix, a second PCR was run for about 6 to 11 cycles. From the 5' RACE reads, TCRdb called clonotypes with MiXCR, one entry per CDR3 protein. The sample records about 560,000 distinct CDR3 sequences, about 27% being singletons. In the case of this clonotype: Its target is not known.

The study's findings and limits: A roughly linear age-dependent decrease characterized TCR beta diversity per million T cells.

The same specimen was also included in a second study, on T cells of mothers and their children. Per that study: Within related and unrelated pairs, thymic selection shapes TCR recombination output in a similar way.

The chain is built from TRBV20-1 and TRBJ2-3, with TRBD1 as a possible D gene (6 bases). The TCR was taken from a boy aged 2 to 9 in good health. Specimen: blood. The CDR3 nucleotides read TGCAGTGCTAGAGTACAGGGATCCACAGATACGCAGTATTTT. It codes for CSARVQGSTDTQYF.